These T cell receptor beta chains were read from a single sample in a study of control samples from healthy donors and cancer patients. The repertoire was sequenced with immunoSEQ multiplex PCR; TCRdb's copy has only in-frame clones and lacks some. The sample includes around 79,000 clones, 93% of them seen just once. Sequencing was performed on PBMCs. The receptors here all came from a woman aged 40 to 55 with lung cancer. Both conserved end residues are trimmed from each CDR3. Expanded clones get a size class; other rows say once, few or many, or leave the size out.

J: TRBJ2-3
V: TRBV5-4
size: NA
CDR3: ASSGRTGSTDTQY

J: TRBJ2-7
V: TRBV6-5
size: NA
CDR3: ASSRQGSSYEQY

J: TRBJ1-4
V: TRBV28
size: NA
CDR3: ASSFRGPTNEKLF

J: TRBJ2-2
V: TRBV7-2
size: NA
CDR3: ASSLALLAGGPPGELF

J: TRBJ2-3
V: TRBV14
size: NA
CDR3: ASSHLAGVASTDTQY

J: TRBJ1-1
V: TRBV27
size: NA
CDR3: ASSSLPMGTEAF

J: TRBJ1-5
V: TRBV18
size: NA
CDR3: ASSPWGGTENQPQH

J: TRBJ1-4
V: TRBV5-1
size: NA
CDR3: ASSFEGSNEKLF

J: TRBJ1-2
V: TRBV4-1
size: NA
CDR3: ASSQATVAYGYT

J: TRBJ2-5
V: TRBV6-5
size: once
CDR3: ASRETGEKETQY

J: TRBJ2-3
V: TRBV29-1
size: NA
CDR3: SSESGAYDTQY

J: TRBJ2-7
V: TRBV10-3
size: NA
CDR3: AITGGGGEAGRYYEQY

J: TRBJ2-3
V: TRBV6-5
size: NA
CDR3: ATFRGDRTDTQY

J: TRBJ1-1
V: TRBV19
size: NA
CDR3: ASIGTLGGNTEAF

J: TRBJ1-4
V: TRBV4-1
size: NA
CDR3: ASSQDQGLWEKLF

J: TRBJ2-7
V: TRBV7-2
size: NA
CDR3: ASSAGRTSSYEQY